This entry describes one T cell receptor (beta chain). Its matching antigen is unknown. The junction departs from germline at one end; a sequencing error may be responsible. The entry originates in a study of molecular identifiers for immune sequencing clone quantification. Per germline, CDR1 KGHDR and CDR2 SFDVKD. The CDR3 runs to 15 residues. Preparation methods for the bulk TCR libraries were those previously described, with listed TCR primers. TCRdb reprocessed the PCR reads with MiXCR, giving one entry per CDR3 protein. The sample includes 490,000 or so distinct CDR3 sequences, 25% of them seen just once. Overall study findings and caveats: Clones that had above 20 RNA copies took up over 99% of effector molecules but under 1% in naive cells.

Input material: naive CD8+ T cells from blood, with Jurkat cell RNA spiked in. The subset was: FACS-sorted CD8+CD4-CCR7+CD45RA+ naive T cells. This clonotype originated in a human donor in good health. Some libraries in this study had Jurkat cell RNA spiked in. The J gene is TRBJ2-2, the V gene TRBV24-1; possible D gene TRBD1, 9 bases. For the CDR3, the DNA is TGTGCCACCAGTGATGGACAGGGGATTAGCGGGGAGCTGTCTTTT. Translated: CATSDGQGISGELSF.